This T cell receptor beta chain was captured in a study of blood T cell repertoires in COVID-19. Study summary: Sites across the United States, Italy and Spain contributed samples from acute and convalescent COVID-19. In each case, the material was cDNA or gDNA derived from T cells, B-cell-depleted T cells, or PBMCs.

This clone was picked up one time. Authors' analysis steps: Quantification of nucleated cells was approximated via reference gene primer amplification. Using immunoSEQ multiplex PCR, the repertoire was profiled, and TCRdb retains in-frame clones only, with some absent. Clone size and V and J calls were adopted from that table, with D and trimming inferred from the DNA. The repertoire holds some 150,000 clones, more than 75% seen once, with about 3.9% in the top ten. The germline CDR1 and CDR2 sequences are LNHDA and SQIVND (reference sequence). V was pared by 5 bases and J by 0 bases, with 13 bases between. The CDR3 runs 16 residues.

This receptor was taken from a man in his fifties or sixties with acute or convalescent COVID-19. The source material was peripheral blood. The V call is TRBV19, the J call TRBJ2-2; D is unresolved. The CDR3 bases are TGTGCCAGTAGTCCCCTTGCCGCGGCGAACACCGGGGAGCTGTTTTTT. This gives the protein CASSPLAAANTGELFF.